In its sample, the clone carrying this TCR beta chain was seen a few times. Its antigen is as yet unknown. This entry belongs to a study of beta chain features in type 1 diabetes. Turning to the study itself: All samples together contributed around 98,000,000 sorted cells for examination.

Expressed TCRB transcripts were sequenced, since all the RNA that had been isolated was reverse transcribed. Libraries were prepared by immunoSEQ multiplex PCR; TCRdb keeps only in-frame clonotypes and omits some of them. Of 640,000 or so clones listed, over 10% are singletons. The CDR3 consists of 17 residues. The J segment lost 3 bases and the V segment lost 4 bases, leaving 14 bases of the junction unmatched. CDR1 and CDR2 (germline): SGHNT, YYREEE (reference sequence). One heparinised blood draw averaging around 100 mL was given by each donor. Broader study findings: More deletions and fewer insertions at VDJ junctions were seen in type 1 diabetes patients. Among patients with Type 1 diabetes, TCRB CDR3s were moderately but significantly shorter in every one of the four CD4+ subsets.

J is TRBJ2-7 and V is TRBV5-4; 9 bases are shared with TRBD1. This receptor was identified in a young man with type 1 diabetes. Source material: naive CD4+ T cells from blood. The CDR3 protein is CASSRGQGNSIVYEQYF. The CDR3 nucleotides read TGTGCCAGCAGCCGTGGACAGGGGAACTCGATAGTCTACGAGCAGTACTTC. Based on the CDR3 plus reference TRBV5-4 and TRBJ2-7, the full variable domain is ETGVTQSPTHLIKTRGQQVTLRCSSQSGHNTVSWYQQALGQGPQFIFQYYREEENGRGNFPPRFSGLQFPNYSSELNVNALELDDSALYLCASSRGQGNSIVYEQYFGPGTRLTVT.